This T cell receptor beta chain was retrieved from a study of cytomegalovirus exposure and HLA in healthy donors. Study background: Approximately 85 million unique TCRs from HLA-typed donors were held in an early release of data. Study-wide results and caveats: Specific recognition of CMV antigens was confirmed in vitro for three chains (all CMV-associated).

Nominally healthy donors provided the samples, though records likely missed some immune exposures. PCR involved 60 Vbeta and 13 Jbeta primers. TCRdb's table, derived via immunoSEQ multiplex PCR, lists solely in-frame clones and lacks some. The sample shows about 120,000 clones, around four fifths of them seen only once. About this clone: Its antigen is currently unknown.

The CDR3 covers 13 residues. V lost 4 bases to trimming and J lost 6 bases, with 13 bases between them. The germline V gene encodes CDR1 LGHNA and CDR2 YSLEER. The TCR was taken from a woman between 35 and 50 years old in good health and CMV-seronegative. This chain uses TRBV4-3 with TRBJ2-7; tentatively, D is TRBD1 (6 bases). Sequenced: PBMCs. CDR3 DNA sequence: TGCGCCAGCAGCCGAGGCATAGGGGGCGAGCAGTACTTC. Its translation: CASSRGIGGEQYF.